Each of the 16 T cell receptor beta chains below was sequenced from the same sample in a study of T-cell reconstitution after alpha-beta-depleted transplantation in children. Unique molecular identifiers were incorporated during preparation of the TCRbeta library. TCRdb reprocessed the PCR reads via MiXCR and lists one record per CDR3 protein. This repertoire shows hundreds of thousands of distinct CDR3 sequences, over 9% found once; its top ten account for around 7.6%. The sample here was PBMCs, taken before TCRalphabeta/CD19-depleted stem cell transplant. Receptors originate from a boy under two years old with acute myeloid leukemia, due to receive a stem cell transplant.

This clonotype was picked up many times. CDR3 nucleotides: TGCAGCGTTGAAGTGGGACAGGGGACCGGGGAGCTGTTTTTT. This translates into CSVEVGQGTGELFF. V is TRBV29-1 and J is TRBJ2-2; TRBD1 agrees at 10 bases. The germline V gene has CDR1 SQVTM and CDR2 ANQGSEA. J lost 5 bases, V lost 1 base, and 1 base had no gene match. The CDR3 runs to 14 residues.

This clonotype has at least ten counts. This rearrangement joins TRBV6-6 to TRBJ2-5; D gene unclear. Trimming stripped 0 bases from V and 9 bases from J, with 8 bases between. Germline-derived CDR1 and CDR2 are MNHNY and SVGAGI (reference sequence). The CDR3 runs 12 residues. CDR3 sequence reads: CASSYSEGSQYF. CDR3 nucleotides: TGTGCCAGCAGTTACTCGGAAGGGTCCCAGTACTTC.

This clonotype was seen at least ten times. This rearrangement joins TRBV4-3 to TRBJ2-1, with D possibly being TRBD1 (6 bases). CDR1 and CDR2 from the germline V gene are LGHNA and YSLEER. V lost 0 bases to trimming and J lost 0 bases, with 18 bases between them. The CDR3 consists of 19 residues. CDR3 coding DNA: TGCGCCAGCAGCCAAGATAACGACAGGTTTGGAAGCTCCTACAATGAGCAGTTCTTC. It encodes CASSQDNDRFGSSYNEQFF.

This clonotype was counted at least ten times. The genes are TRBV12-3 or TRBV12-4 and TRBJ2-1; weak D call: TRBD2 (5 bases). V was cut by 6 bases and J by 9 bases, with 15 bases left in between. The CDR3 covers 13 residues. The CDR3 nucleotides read TGTGCCAGCAGAGAAGCGGTGGTGGCTGAGCAGTTCTTC. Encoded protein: CASREAVVAEQFF.

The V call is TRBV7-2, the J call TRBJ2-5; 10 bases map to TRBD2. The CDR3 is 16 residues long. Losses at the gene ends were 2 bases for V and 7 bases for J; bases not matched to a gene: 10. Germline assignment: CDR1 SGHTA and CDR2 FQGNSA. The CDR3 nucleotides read TGTGCCAGCAGCTTATGGACTAGCGGAGTCCCTCGGACCCAGTACTTC. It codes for CASSLWTSGVPRTQYF.

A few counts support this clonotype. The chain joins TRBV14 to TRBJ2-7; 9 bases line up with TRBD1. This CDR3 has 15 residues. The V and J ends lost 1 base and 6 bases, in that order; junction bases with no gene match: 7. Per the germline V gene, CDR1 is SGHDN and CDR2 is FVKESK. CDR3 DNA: TGTGCCAGCAGCCAAGTGCCGGGACAGGGTTCCGAGCAGTACTTC. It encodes CASSQVPGQGSEQYF.

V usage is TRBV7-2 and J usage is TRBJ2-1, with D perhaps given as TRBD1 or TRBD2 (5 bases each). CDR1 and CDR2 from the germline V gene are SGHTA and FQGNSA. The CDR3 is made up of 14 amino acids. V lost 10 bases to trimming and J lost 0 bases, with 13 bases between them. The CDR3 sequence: CATSWGSSYNEQFF. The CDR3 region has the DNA TGTGCCACCTCCTGGGGGAGCTCCTACAATGAGCAGTTCTTC.

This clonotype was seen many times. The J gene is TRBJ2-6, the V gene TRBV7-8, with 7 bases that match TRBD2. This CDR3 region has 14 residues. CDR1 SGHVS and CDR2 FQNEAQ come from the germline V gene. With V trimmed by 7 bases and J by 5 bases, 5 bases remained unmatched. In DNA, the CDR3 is TGTGCCAGCAACTGGGAGGGATGGGCCAACGTCCTGACTTTC. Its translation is CASNWEGWANVLTF.

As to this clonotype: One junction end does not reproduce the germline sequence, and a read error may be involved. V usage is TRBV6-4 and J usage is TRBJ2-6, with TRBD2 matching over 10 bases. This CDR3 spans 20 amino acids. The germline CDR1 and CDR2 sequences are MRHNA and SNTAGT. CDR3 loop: CASSDLILAGGFSGANALTF. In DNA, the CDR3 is TGTGCCAGCAGTGACCTTATCTTAGCGGGGGGTTTCTCTGGGGCCAACGCCCTGACTTTC.

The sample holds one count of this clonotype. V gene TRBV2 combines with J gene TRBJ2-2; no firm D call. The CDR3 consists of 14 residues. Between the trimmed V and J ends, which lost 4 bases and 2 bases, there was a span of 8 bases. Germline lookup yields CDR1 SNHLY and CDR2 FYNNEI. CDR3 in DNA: TGTGCCAGCAGTGCGGTCCGTAACACCGGGGAGCTGTTTTTT. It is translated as CASSAVRNTGELFF.

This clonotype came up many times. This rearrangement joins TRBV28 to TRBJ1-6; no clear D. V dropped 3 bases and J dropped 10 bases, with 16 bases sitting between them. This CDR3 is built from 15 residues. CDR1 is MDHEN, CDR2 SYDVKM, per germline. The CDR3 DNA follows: TGTGCCAGCAGTTTCCCCGGGTCAGGAGAATCACCCCTCCACTTT. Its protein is CASSFPGSGESPLHF.

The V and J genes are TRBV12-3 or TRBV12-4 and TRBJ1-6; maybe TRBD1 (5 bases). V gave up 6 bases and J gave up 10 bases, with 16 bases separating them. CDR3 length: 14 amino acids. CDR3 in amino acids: CASRDPGPWSPLHF. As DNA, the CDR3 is TGTGCCAGCAGGGACCCGGGACCCTGGTCACCCCTCCACTTT.

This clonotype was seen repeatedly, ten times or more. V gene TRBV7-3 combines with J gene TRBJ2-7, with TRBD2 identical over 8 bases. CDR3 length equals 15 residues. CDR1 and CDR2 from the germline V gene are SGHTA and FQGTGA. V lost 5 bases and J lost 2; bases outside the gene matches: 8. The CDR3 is CASSPGGLATYEQYF. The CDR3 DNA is TGTGCCAGCAGCCCGGGTGGACTAGCAACCTACGAGCAGTACTTC.

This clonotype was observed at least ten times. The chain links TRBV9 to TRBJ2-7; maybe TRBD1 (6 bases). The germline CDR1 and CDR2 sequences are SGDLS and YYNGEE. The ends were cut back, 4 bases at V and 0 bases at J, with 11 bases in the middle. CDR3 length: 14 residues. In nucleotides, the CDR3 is TGTGCCAGCAGCATCGGACAGAGCTCCTACGAGCAGTACTTC. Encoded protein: CASSIGQSSYEQYF.

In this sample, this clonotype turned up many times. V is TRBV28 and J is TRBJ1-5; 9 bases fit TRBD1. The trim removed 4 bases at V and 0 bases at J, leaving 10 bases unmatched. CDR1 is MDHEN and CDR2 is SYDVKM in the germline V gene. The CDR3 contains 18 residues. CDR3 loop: CASSSPDRGVYSNQPQHF. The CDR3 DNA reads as TGTGCCAGCAGTTCCCCGGACAGGGGCGTATATAGCAATCAGCCCCAGCATTTT.

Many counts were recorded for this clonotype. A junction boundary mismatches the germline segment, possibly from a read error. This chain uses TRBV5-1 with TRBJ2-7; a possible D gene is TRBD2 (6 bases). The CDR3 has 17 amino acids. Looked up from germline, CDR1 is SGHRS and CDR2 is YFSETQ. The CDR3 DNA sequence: TGCGCCATCAGCCCGGACTACTACCGTATAGTGGACTACGAGCAGTACTTC. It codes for CAISPDYYRIVDYEQYF. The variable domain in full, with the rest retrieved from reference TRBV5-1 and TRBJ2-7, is KAGVTQTPRYLIKTRGQQVTLSCSPISGHRSVSWYQQTPGQGLQFLFEYFSETQRNKGNFPGRFSGRQFSNSRSEMNVSTLELGDSALYLCAISPDYYRIVDYEQYFGPGTRLTVT.